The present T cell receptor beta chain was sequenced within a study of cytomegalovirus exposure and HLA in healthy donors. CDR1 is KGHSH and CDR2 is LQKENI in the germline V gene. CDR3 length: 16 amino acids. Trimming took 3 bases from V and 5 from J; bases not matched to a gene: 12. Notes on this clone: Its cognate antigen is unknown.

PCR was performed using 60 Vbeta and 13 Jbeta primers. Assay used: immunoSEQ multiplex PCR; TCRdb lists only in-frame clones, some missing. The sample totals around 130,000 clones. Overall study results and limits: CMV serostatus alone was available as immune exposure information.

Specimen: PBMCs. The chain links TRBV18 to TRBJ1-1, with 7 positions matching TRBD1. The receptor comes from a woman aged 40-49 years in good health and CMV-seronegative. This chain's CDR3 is CASSPRSTGMATEAFF. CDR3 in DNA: TGTGCCAGCTCACCCCGATCGACAGGGATGGCGACTGAAGCTTTCTTT.